A selection of T cell receptor beta chains follows, all from one sample in a study of blood T cell repertoires in COVID-19. Measured with immunoSEQ multiplex PCR; TCRdb has only the in-frame clones, and not every one. Of roughly 200,000 clones in the sample, 80% to 90% were seen once. Source material: peripheral blood. The receptors originated from a human donor with active or convalescent COVID-19. The donor label of this sample is uncertain. Each CDR3 is given with its conserved first and last residue. D genes are given only for firm matches. Not all rows give a size; the values are once, few, many and, for expanded clones, a class.

d_call	clone_size	v_call	j_call	cdr3_nt	cdr3_aa
-	-	TRBV9	TRBJ1-4	TGTGCCAGCAGCATACAGGGAGCAACTAATGAAAAACTGTTTTTT	CASSIQGATNEKLFF
-	-	TRBV5-1	TRBJ1-1	TGCGCCAGCAGCCCTGGGGCCCTTAACACTGAAGCTTTCTTT	CASSPGALNTEAFF
TRBD2	-	TRBV27	TRBJ2-1	TGTGCCAGCAGTTGGACCCTTAGCGGGGAAAAGTTCTTC	CASSWTLSGEKFF
TRBD1	-	TRBV5-6	TRBJ2-7	TGTGCCAGCAGCTTTGGCTGGGACAGGAACTACGAGCAGTACTTC	CASSFGWDRNYEQYF
TRBD2	-	TRBV27	TRBJ2-7	TGTGCCAGCCCCGTGTGGAAGGGACTAGCGGGGGAGAACTCCTACGAGCAGTACTTC	CASPVWKGLAGENSYEQYF
TRBD1	-	TRBV11-3	TRBJ2-1	TGTGCCAGCAGCATGGGACAGCTCTTTGAGCAGTTCTTC	CASSMGQLFEQFF
TRBD2	-	TRBV29-1	TRBJ2-1	TGCAGCGCCTTGGGGACTAGCGGGAGAAAGAATGAGCAGTTCTTC	CSALGTSGRKNEQFF
-	-	TRBV6-5	TRBJ2-2	TGTGCCACCGAGAGTGCGTCGAACACCGGGGAGCTGTTTTTT	CATESASNTGELFF
-	-	TRBV28	TRBJ1-1	TGTGCCAGCAGTCTACATCAGGGTCGTGTCACTGAAGCTTTCTTT	CASSLHQGRVTEAFF
-	-	TRBV28	TRBJ1-6	TGTGCCAGCAGTCTAGCCGCGGGCAGCCCCGGAGGTTCACCCCTCCACTTT	CASSLAAGSPGGSPLHF
-	-	TRBV7-2	TRBJ2-7	TGTGCCAGCAGCTTGAGGACAGCCTCCTACGAGCAGTACTTC	CASSLRTASYEQYF
TRBD1	-	TRBV5-1	TRBJ1-2	TGCGCCAGCAGCTCGTTGACAGGGAGCTATGGCTACACCTTC	CASSSLTGSYGYTF
-	-	TRBV30	TRBJ1-1	TGTGCCTGGAGTGTACAAGCTGAAGCTTTCTTT	CAWSVQAEAFF
-	-	TRBV4-2	TRBJ2-5	TGTGCCAGCAGCCAAGGTAATCTTGAGACCCAGTACTTC	CASSQGNLETQYF
-	once	TRBV28	TRBJ2-1	TGTGCCAGCAGGGATCTCCGGGGGGCCCACAATGAGCAGTTCTTC	CASRDLRGAHNEQFF
-	-	TRBV5-1	TRBJ2-7	TGCGCCAGCAGGAGAAGCTCCTACGAGCAGTACTTC	CASRRSSYEQYF
TRBD1	once	TRBV28	TRBJ1-2	TGTGCCAGCACCGCTCCGGGACAGGGTAACTATGGCTACACCTTC	CASTAPGQGNYGYTF
-	-	TRBV6-5	TRBJ1-4	TGTGCCAGCAGTCCCGGGGGGGGCACTAATGAAAAACTGTTTTTT	CASSPGGGTNEKLFF
TRBD2	-	TRBV2	TRBJ2-3	TGTGCCAGCAGTGCGGCTAGCGGAAGCACAGATACGCAGTATTTT	CASSAASGSTDTQYF
TRBD1	-	TRBV2	TRBJ2-7	TGTGCCAGCAGTGAAATTGGACAGGGCTCCTACGAGCAGTACTTC	CASSEIGQGSYEQYF
TRBD1	-	TRBV3-1/TRBV3-2	TRBJ1-1	TGTGCCAGCAGCCTCGGGACAGCTACTGAAGCTTTCTTT	CASSLGTATEAFF
TRBD1	-	TRBV7-2	TRBJ2-1	TGTGCCAGCAGCCAACGGACAGGGCGAGGCGATGAGCAGTTCTTC	CASSQRTGRGDEQFF
-	-	TRBV7-2	TRBJ1-5	TGTGCCAGCAGCCACAGGGAATTTGGAAATCAGCCCCAGCATTTT	CASSHREFGNQPQHF
TRBD2	-	TRBV5-4	TRBJ2-3	TGTGCCAGCAGCCCCTCCAGCGGGGGGGCCACAGATACGCAGTATTTT	CASSPSSGGATDTQYF
TRBD2	-	TRBV11-3	TRBJ2-7	TGTGCCAGCAGCTTGCTAGCGGGAATGGGGGAGCAGTACTTC	CASSLLAGMGEQYF
TRBD1	-	TRBV18	TRBJ1-5	TGTGCCAGCTCAGCCAAACCTAGGGGGCCCGTCCAGCCCCAGCATTTT	CASSAKPRGPVQPQHF
TRBD2	-	TRBV5-4	TRBJ2-7	TGTGCCAGCAGCTTGAGCGGGACCCCCTACGAGCAGTACTTC	CASSLSGTPYEQYF
-	-	TRBV3-1/TRBV3-2	TRBJ2-3	TGTGCCAGCAGGCAGGTAGAAGCAGATACGCAGTATTTT	CASRQVEADTQYF
-	-	TRBV4-2	TRBJ1-2	TGTGCCAGCAGCCCGGGGGCTGGGGGGGGAAACTATGGCTACACCTTC	CASSPGAGGGNYGYTF
-	-	TRBV3-1/TRBV3-2	TRBJ1-5	TGTGCCAGCAGCCAGGGGGGGCGCAATCAGCCCCAGCATTTT	CASSQGGRNQPQHF
TRBD2	-	TRBV5-4	TRBJ2-3	TGTGCCAGCAGCAGAAGGACTAGCGGGATTATCACAGATACGCAGTATTTT	CASSRRTSGIITDTQYF